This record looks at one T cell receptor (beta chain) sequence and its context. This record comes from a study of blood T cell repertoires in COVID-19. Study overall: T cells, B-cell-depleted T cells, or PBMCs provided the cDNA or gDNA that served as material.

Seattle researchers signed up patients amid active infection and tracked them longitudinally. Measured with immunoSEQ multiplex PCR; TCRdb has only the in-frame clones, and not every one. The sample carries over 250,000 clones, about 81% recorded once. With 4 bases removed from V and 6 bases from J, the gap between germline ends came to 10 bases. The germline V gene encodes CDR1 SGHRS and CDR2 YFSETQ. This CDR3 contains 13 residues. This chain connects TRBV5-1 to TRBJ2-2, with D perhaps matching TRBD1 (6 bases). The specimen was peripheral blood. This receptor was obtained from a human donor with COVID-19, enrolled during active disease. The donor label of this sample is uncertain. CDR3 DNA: TGCGCCAGCAGCCAGGACAGCGCCGGGGAGCTGTTTTTT. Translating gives CASSQDSAGELFF.